This is a list of T cell receptor beta chains from one sample in a study of T cells in Graves' hyperthyroidism and ophthalmopathy. From the multiplex PCR reads, TCRdb called clonotypes with MiXCR, one entry per CDR3 protein. The sample lists some 550,000 distinct CDR3 sequences, about a sixth occurring once. The material sequenced was blood. The origin of the receptors is a woman aged 40 to 50 with Graves' ophthalmopathy. Each CDR3 is given with its conserved first and last residue. A D gene is named only where the DNA matches it firmly. The listing skips clone size in some rows; elsewhere it reads once, few, many or a size class.

few	TRBJ1-6	14	.	TRBV6-1	CASSEIGNNSPLHF	TGTGCCAGCAGTGAAATAGGCAATAATTCACCCCTCCACTTT
many	TRBJ1-1	16	.	TRBV3-1	CASSQDKSPMNTEAFF	TGTGCCAGCAGCCAAGATAAGTCACCAATGAACACTGAAGCTTTCTTT
.	TRBJ2-5	14	TRBD2	TRBV20-1	CSARVGRVQETQYF	TGCAGTGCTAGAGTGGGGAGGGTGCAAGAGACCCAGTACTTC
few	TRBJ1-5	15	TRBD1	TRBV5-6	CASSLANRGDQPQHF	TGTGCCAGCAGCTTGGCAAACAGGGGCGATCAGCCCCAGCATTTT
many	TRBJ1-6	12	.	TRBV2	CATGSYNSPLHF	TGTGCCACGGGGTCCTATAATTCACCCCTCCACTTT
many	TRBJ1-5	16	.	TRBV28	CASSLGGRDLNQPQHF	TGTGCCAGCAGTTTAGGGGGACGGGACCTCAATCAGCCCCAGCATTTT
few	TRBJ2-5	15	TRBD2	TRBV7-9	CASSFTDLAGETQYF	TGTGCCAGCAGCTTTACGGATTTAGCGGGGGAGACCCAGTACTTC
few	TRBJ2-1	16	TRBD2	TRBV10-3	CAIHGTSGRSYNEQFF	TGTGCCATCCACGGGACTAGCGGGAGGTCCTACAATGAGCAGTTCTTC
many	TRBJ2-7	16	TRBD2	TRBV28	CASSLGPGGGEDEQYF	TGTGCCAGCAGTTTGGGTCCGGGGGGAGGTGAGGACGAGCAGTACTTC
many	TRBJ2-1	15	.	TRBV11-2	CASSLGHDSYNEQFF	TGTGCCAGCAGCTTGGGACACGACTCCTACAATGAGCAGTTCTTC
few	TRBJ2-7	14	.	TRBV20-1	CSTAQGETPYEQYF	TGCAGTACCGCCCAGGGAGAAACTCCCTACGAGCAGTACTTC
few	TRBJ2-1	15	.	TRBV2	CASKREDLPYNEQFF	TGTGCCAGCAAAAGGGAGGATCTCCCCTACAATGAGCAGTTCTTC
many	TRBJ2-5	14	.	TRBV29-1	CSATAAGQGETQYF	TGCAGCGCCACGGCGGCCGGGCAGGGAGAGACCCAGTACTTC
.	TRBJ1-4	14	.	TRBV2	CASVLSGANEKLFF	TGTGCCAGCGTCCTATCGGGGGCTAATGAAAAACTGTTTTTT
many	TRBJ1-2	12	.	TRBV30	CAWSVGGTGYTF	TGTGCCTGGAGTGTAGGTGGTACGGGCTACACCTTC
many	TRBJ2-3	14	TRBD2	TRBV29-1	CSVDAGEGPDTQYF	TGCAGCGTTGATGCGGGAGAGGGTCCAGATACGCAGTATTTT
many	TRBJ2-7	16	TRBD2	TRBV11-2	CASSLDLAGGVDEQYF	TGTGCCAGCAGCTTAGATCTGGCGGGAGGTGTCGACGAGCAGTACTTC
few	TRBJ1-5	13	TRBD1	TRBV6-1	CASSQGQGQPQHF	TGTGCCAGCAGTCAGGGACAGGGGCAGCCCCAGCATTTT
many	TRBJ2-3	15	TRBD2	TRBV11-1	CASSPSTSGTDTQYF	TGTGCCAGCAGCCCCTCGACTAGCGGCACAGATACGCAGTATTTT
many	TRBJ2-2	17	TRBD1	TRBV3-1	CASSLRTGTGGSGELFF	TGTGCCAGCAGCCTGCGAACCGGGACAGGGGGCTCCGGGGAGCTGTTTTTT
many	TRBJ2-7	11	.	TRBV30	CAWGRDGEQYF	TGTGCCTGGGGAAGGGACGGTGAGCAGTACTTC
.	TRBJ2-1	15	TRBD2	TRBV20-1	CSARDPASGRVEQFF	TGCAGTGCTAGAGATCCGGCTAGCGGGAGGGTTGAGCAGTTCTTC
many	TRBJ1-5	15	.	TRBV7-2	CASSLHRNSNQPQHF	TGTGCCAGCAGCTTACACAGGAATAGCAATCAGCCCCAGCATTTT
.	TRBJ2-1	14	TRBD2	TRBV20-1	CSARTSGGPNEQFF	TGCAGTGCTCGTACTAGCGGGGGGCCGAATGAGCAGTTCTTC
many	TRBJ1-1	16	.	TRBV12-3/TRBV12-4	CASSPRVTRGNTEAFF	TGTGCCAGCAGCCCCCGTGTGACCAGGGGGAACACTGAAGCTTTCTTT
many	TRBJ2-7	14	TRBD2	TRBV12-3/TRBV12-4	CASRFSGRGYEQYF	TGTGCCAGCAGATTTAGCGGGAGAGGCTACGAGCAGTACTTC
few	TRBJ1-3	13	.	TRBV20-1	CSARAWSGTSSYF	TGCAGTGCTAGAGCTTGGTCCGGGACTAGTTCATATTTT
.	TRBJ1-4	12	.	TRBV20-1	CSARGLNEKLFF	TGCAGTGCTAGAGGGTTGAATGAAAAACTGTTTTTT
.	TRBJ2-5	13	.	TRBV7-9	CASGGTFQETQYF	TGTGCCAGTGGCGGGACATTCCAAGAGACCCAGTACTTC
.	TRBJ1-4	17	.	TRBV28	CASSLSAGASGEEKLFF	TGTGCCAGCAGTTTGTCTGCCGGAGCCAGTGGGGAGGAAAAACTGTTTTTT
few	TRBJ2-2	13	.	TRBV6-1	CASRQRGTGELFF	TGTGCCAGCCGACAGAGGGGGACCGGGGAGCTGTTTTTT
.	TRBJ2-6	16	TRBD1	TRBV6-1	CASSGGQPSGANVLTF	TGTGCCAGCAGTGGGGGACAGCCCTCTGGGGCCAACGTCCTGACTTTC
many	TRBJ2-3	15	TRBD1	TRBV13	CASSLDRGITDTQYF	TGTGCCAGCAGCTTAGACAGGGGGATCACAGATACGCAGTATTTT
many	TRBJ1-5	17	TRBD1	TRBV20-1	CSATPQHRDRKNQPQHF	TGCAGTGCTACACCTCAACACCGGGACAGAAAAAATCAGCCCCAGCATTTT
many	TRBJ2-1	18	.	TRBV12-3/TRBV12-4	CASSSIPRRERLDNEQFF	TGTGCCAGCAGTTCCATTCCCAGAAGGGAGAGGTTAGACAATGAGCAGTTCTTC
many	TRBJ1-2	14	TRBD1	TRBV30	CAWSDPGGSYGYTF	TGTGCCTGGAGTGACCCAGGGGGCAGCTATGGCTACACCTTC
few	TRBJ2-5	15	TRBD1	TRBV5-5	CASSLGTGGQETQYF	TGTGCCAGCAGCTTGGGAACAGGGGGACAGGAGACCCAGTACTTC
many	TRBJ1-1	15	.	TRBV6-2/TRBV6-3	CASSYGGRAVTEAFF	TGTGCCAGCAGCTACGGGGGGAGGGCAGTAACTGAAGCTTTCTTT
.	TRBJ2-4	12	.	TRBV6-1	CASKGPEDIQYF	TGTGCCAGCAAAGGACCCGAAGACATTCAGTACTTC
many	TRBJ1-2	16	.	TRBV3-1	CASSQGVSGSLTGYTF	TGTGCCAGCAGCCAAGGAGTGTCCGGGTCCCTCACGGGCTACACCTTC
.	TRBJ2-2	16	TRBD2	TRBV6-5	CASSYRGGRVLGELFF	TGTGCCAGCAGTTACCGCGGGGGGCGCGTTTTAGGGGAGCTGTTTTTT
few	TRBJ2-7	14	.	TRBV7-9	CASSRLGLGNEQYF	TGTGCCAGCAGCCGCTTAGGCCTCGGAAACGAGCAGTACTTC
many	TRBJ1-6	14	TRBD1	TRBV2	CASRPETGFAPLHF	TGTGCCAGCAGGCCCGAGACAGGGTTTGCACCCCTCCACTTT
few	TRBJ2-4	12	.	TRBV18	CASSPGQNIQYF	TGTGCCAGCTCACCAGGACAAAACATTCAGTACTTC
.	TRBJ2-7	14	.	TRBV25-1	CASSELTASGEQYF	TGTGCCAGCAGTGAACTTACAGCCTCAGGGGAGCAGTACTTC
many	TRBJ2-1	15	TRBD2	TRBV11-2	CASSLVRGRANEQFF	TGTGCCAGCAGCTTAGTTCGCGGGAGGGCCAATGAGCAGTTCTTC
.	TRBJ1-4	13	.	TRBV5-1	CTSTLAPIEKLFF	TGCACCAGCACCCTCGCCCCCATTGAAAAACTGTTTTTT
.	TRBJ2-5	14	TRBD2	TRBV30	CAWSPAGGGETQYF	TGTGCCTGGAGTCCAGCGGGAGGGGGGGAGACCCAGTACTTC
many	TRBJ2-5	14	.	TRBV30	CAWSPGLGGETQYF	TGTGCCTGGAGCCCCGGGCTAGGCGGGGAGACCCAGTACTTC
few	TRBJ1-2	17	TRBD1	TRBV4-1	CASSHAFRDRGDYGYTF	TGCGCCAGCAGCCACGCTTTCCGGGACAGGGGTGACTATGGCTACACCTTC
many	TRBJ2-1	15	.	TRBV28	CAISLGSTVYNEQFF	TGTGCCATATCCCTAGGGTCGACGGTCTACAATGAGCAGTTCTTC
few	TRBJ2-5	13	TRBD1	TRBV6-1	CASSLNIGTEPYF	TGTGCCAGCAGTTTAAACATCGGGACAGAACCTTACTTC